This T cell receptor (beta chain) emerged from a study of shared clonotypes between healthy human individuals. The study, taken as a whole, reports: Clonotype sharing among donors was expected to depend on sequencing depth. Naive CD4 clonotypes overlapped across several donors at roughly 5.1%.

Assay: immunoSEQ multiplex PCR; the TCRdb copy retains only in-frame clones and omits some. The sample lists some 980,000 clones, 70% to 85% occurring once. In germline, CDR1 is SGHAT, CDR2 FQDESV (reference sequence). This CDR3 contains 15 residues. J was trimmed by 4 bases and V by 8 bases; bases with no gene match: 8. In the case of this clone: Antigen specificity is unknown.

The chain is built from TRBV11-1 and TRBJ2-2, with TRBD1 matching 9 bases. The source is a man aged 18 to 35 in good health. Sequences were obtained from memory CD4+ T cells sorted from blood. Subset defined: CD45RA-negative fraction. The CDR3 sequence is CASAKRDRATGELFF. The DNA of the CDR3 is TGTGCCAGCGCGAAGCGGGACAGGGCCACCGGGGAGCTGTTTTTT.